One and the same sample provided the 31 T cell receptor beta chains below, sequenced in a study of patients and donors after allogeneic stem cell transplantation. TCRdb recomputed calls from the RT-PCR reads with MiXCR, one row per CDR3 protein. The sample holds 920,000 or so distinct CDR3 sequences, about a sixth seen once. Sequenced: blood, either unsorted or a sorted T cell fraction (not recorded which). The receptors shown here come from a human donor who was either an allogeneic HSCT recipient or a stem cell or donor lymphocyte infusion donor (not recorded which). It is not recorded whose cells these are; they may come from a transplant donor.

The chain uses TRBV10-3 and TRBJ2-1, with 9 bases aligning to TRBD2. CDR1 is ENHRY and CDR2 is SYGVKD in the germline V gene. V dropped 4 bases and J dropped 6; count of bases not matched to a gene: 7. The CDR3 loop spans 15 amino acids. Here the CDR3 reads CAISGGGAGFNEQFF. The CDR3 DNA follows: TGTGCCATCAGTGGCGGGGGGGCGGGATTCAATGAGCAGTTCTTC.

This clonotype was seen at least ten times. The CDR3 region has the DNA TGTGCCAGCAGTTACACGGACAGGGGACCCTACGAGCAGTACTTC. Translating gives CASSYTDRGPYEQYF. The chain employs TRBV12-3 or TRBV12-4 and TRBJ2-7; TRBD1 agrees at 9 bases. V lost 4 bases to trimming and J lost 2 bases; unmatched junction nucleotides: 6. CDR3 size: 15 residues.

This clonotype has more than one count but fewer than ten. This sequence joins TRBV25-1 and TRBJ2-3; no firm D call. Trimming stripped 3 bases from V and 4 bases from J, with 14 bases between. Germline CDR1 MGHDK, CDR2 SYGVNS. This CDR3 is built from 15 residues. CDR3 sequence: CASSDSYEGADTQYF. The CDR3 DNA reads TGTGCCAGCAGTGATAGTTACGAAGGCGCAGATACGCAGTATTTT.

Note on this clonotype: The junction does not match germline at one end; this may be a read error. The V gene is TRBV4-3, the J gene TRBJ1-5, with D perhaps matching TRBD1 (5 bases). The V gene's germline CDR1 is LGHNA and CDR2 YSLEER. The CDR3 runs 14 residues. This CDR3 is CASSQEDSSQPQHF. Written as DNA, the CDR3 is TGCGCCAGCAGCCAAGAAGACAGCAGTCAGCCCCAGCATTTT.

This rearrangement joins TRBV5-4 to TRBJ2-3; D gene uncertain. V shed 3 bases and J shed 5 bases, with 13 bases lying between them. Looked up from germline, CDR1 is SGHNT and CDR2 is YYREEE (reference sequence). This CDR3 is built from 14 residues. The CDR3 bases are TGTGCCAGCAGCTCGGTCCTCCGTGTAGATACGCAGTATTTT. Translation: CASSSVLRVDTQYF.

This clonotype appeared a few times. At one end the junction does not follow the germline gene, possibly because of a read error. The J gene is TRBJ2-1, the V gene TRBV20-1; 7 bases line up with TRBD1. The germline V gene has CDR1 DFQATT and CDR2 SNEGSKA (reference sequence). The CDR3 length is 14 residues. The CDR3 DNA sequence: TGCAGTGCCAGAGGGGGCTCCTTCTACAATGAGCAGTTCTTC. It translates to CSARGGSFYNEQFF.

The chain links TRBV7-3 to TRBJ2-1; TRBD2 is a possible D gene (7 bases). This CDR3 comprises 15 residues. The germline V gene encodes CDR1 SGHTA and CDR2 FQGTGA. The V end lost 2 bases, the J end lost 6 bases, and 14 bases lay between the germline ends. The DNA of the CDR3 is TGTGCCAGCAGCTTACCGTCGAGGGGGGGCAATGAGCAGTTCTTC. The encoded protein is CASSLPSRGGNEQFF. Using reference TRBV7-3 and TRBJ2-1 for the parts outside the CDR3, the full variable domain is GAGVSQTPSNKVTEKGKYVELRCDPISGHTALYWYRQSLGQGPEFLIYFQGTGAADDSGLPNDRFFAVRPEGSVSTLKIQRTERGDSAVYLCASSLPSRGGNEQFFGPGTRLTVL.

This clonotype was detected only a few times. This chain links TRBV20-1 with TRBJ1-2; D is perhaps TRBD1 (5 bases). Germline V lookup: CDR1 DFQATT, CDR2 SNEGSKA (reference sequence). Trimming shortened V by 7 bases and J by 8 bases, and 20 bases separated the two germline ends. This CDR3 has 13 amino acids. The CDR3 sequence is CSVPRDYSGGYTF. For the CDR3, the DNA is TGCAGTGTCCCAAGGGACTACTCGGGAGGCTACACCTTC.

This clonotype showed up just a few times. The rearrangement joins TRBV29-1 to TRBJ1-2; no definite D call. The germline V and J ends were trimmed by 1 base and 8 bases, with 8 bases remaining between them. The CDR3 length is 11 residues. The germline V gene has CDR1 SQVTM and CDR2 ANQGSEA. The DNA of the CDR3 is TGCAGCGTTGAAGGAGGCGGGGGCTACACCTTC. Translation gives CSVEGGGGYTF. The full variable domain, in which reference TRBV29-1 and TRBJ1-2 provide the parts outside the CDR3, is SAVISQKPSRDICQRGTSLTIQCQVDSQVTMMFWYRQQPGQSLTLIATANQGSEATYESGFVIDKFPISRPNLTFSTLTVSNMSPEDSSIYLCSVEGGGGYTFGSGTRLTVV.

This clonotype was observed a few times. The chain links TRBV20-1 to TRBJ2-7, with D possibly TRBD1 on 8 matching bases. V lost 5 bases and J lost 7, with 18 bases in between. Per the germline V gene, CDR1 is DFQATT and CDR2 is SNEGSKA (reference sequence). The CDR3 runs 13 residues. CDR3 amino acids: CSAQTGEGREQYF. CDR3 nucleotides: TGCAGTGCTCAGACAGGGGAGGGTAGGGAGCAGTACTTC.

This clonotype turned up a few times. This chain joins TRBV2 and TRBJ2-3, with 12 bases identical to TRBD2. V dropped 7 bases and J dropped 3; count of bases not matched to a gene: 14. This CDR3 contains 18 residues. CDR1 and CDR2 (germline): SNHLY, FYNNEI. CDR3 in amino acids: CASNPPHPSGGGTDTQYF. The DNA for the CDR3 is TGTGCCAGCAACCCCCCTCACCCTAGCGGGGGGGGAACAGATACGCAGTATTTT.

The chain is built from TRBV19 and TRBJ2-2; weak D call: TRBD1 (6 bases). In germline, CDR1 is LNHDA, CDR2 SQIVND (reference sequence). The CDR3 extends over 15 amino acids. Deletions cut 1 base from V and 6 bases from J, with 12 bases between. For the CDR3, the DNA is TGTGCCAGTAGTATAGTAGGGGGAACAGCCGGGGAGCTGTTTTTT. Its translation: CASSIVGGTAGELFF.

The rearrangement joins TRBV9 to TRBJ2-3; 8 nucleotides align to TRBD1. The length of the CDR3 is 15 residues. CDR1 and CDR2 from the germline V gene are SGDLS and YYNGEE. V trimming: 3 bases; J trimming: 1 base; junction bases outside the gene matches: 4. The CDR3 DNA reads TGTGCCAGCAGCGAGGTGGGACAGGGCACAGATACGCAGTATTTT. Translated: CASSEVGQGTDTQYF.

This clonotype was detected only a few times. This rearrangement joins TRBV20-1 to TRBJ2-1, with D perhaps matching TRBD2 (5 bases). Trimming took off 4 bases at V and 1 base at J, with 14 bases between the two ends. Germline V gene data show CDR1 as DFQATT and CDR2 as SNEGSKA (reference sequence). This CDR3 has 15 residues. The CDR3: CSAIPGITSYNEQFF. CDR3 in DNA: TGCAGTGCTATTCCCGGGATTACTTCCTACAATGAGCAGTTCTTC.

The genes are TRBV3-1 and TRBJ2-5; TRBD1 aligns across 7 bases. Germline CDR1 reads LGHDT; CDR2 reads YNNKEL (reference sequence). With 4 bases clipped from V and 8 bases from J, the junction kept 4 bases outside the gene matches. This CDR3 contains 12 residues. CDR3 sequence reads: CASSRDSRTQYF. The CDR3 DNA reads TGTGCCAGCAGCCGGGACAGCCGAACCCAGTACTTC.

Many counts were recorded for this clonotype. The CDR3: CASSYSASGGETQYF. CDR3 coding DNA: TGTGCCAGCAGTTACTCGGCTAGCGGGGGAGAGACCCAGTACTTC. The gene calls are TRBV6-5 and TRBJ2-5, with TRBD2 matching over 10 bases. CDR1 is MNHEY and CDR2 is SVGAGI in the germline V gene. The CDR3 length is 15 residues. V shed 0 bases and J 4 bases; nucleotides not matched to a gene: 2.

This chain joins TRBV6-5 and TRBJ1-4, with D perhaps matching TRBD1 (6 bases). Per germline, CDR1 MNHEY and CDR2 SVGAGI. The CDR3 consists of 16 residues. V shed 2 bases and J shed 7 bases, with 17 bases lying between them. The CDR3 DNA follows: TGTGCCAGCAGTTACCTTCGACAGGCCTCTGGTGAAAAACTGTTTTTT. Its protein is CASSYLRQASGEKLFF.

This chain uses TRBV6-5 with TRBJ1-6; the match to TRBD1 covers 7 bases. Germline V gene data show CDR1 as MNHEY and CDR2 as SVGAGI. The CDR3 has 16 amino acids. V lost 0 bases and J lost 9; bases outside the gene matches: 8. The CDR3 sequence: CASSYSVGRGFSPLHF. Here the CDR3 DNA reads TGTGCCAGCAGTTACTCCGTCGGCAGGGGGTTTTCACCCCTCCACTTT.

The table lists this clonotype with a few counts. The J gene is TRBJ2-5, the V gene TRBV7-2, with 7 bases fitting TRBD2. J was trimmed by 4 bases and V by 7 bases; bases with no gene match: 6. The CDR3 consists of 13 residues. The germline gives CDR1 SGHTA, CDR2 FQGNSA. CDR3 protein: CASMNPGGETQYF. The CDR3 nucleotides read TGTGCCAGCATGAATCCGGGGGGAGAGACCCAGTACTTC.

This clonotype was seen ten or more times. DNA for the CDR3: TGCAGTGCTAGGGTGACAGGGGGAACCGGGGAGCTGTTTTTT. It is translated as CSARVTGGTGELFF. V gene TRBV20-1 combines with J gene TRBJ2-2, with 9 bases fitting TRBD1. The CDR3 runs 14 residues. V was pared by 3 bases and J by 5 bases, with 4 bases of the junction left unmatched. Germline CDR1 and CDR2: DFQATT and SNEGSKA (reference sequence).

This chain links TRBV19 with TRBJ2-3; D is perhaps TRBD2 (6 bases). Trimming took 7 bases from V and 1 from J, leaving 12 bases between them. Germline-derived CDR1 and CDR2 are LNHDA and SQIVND (reference sequence). This CDR3 spans 14 amino acids. CDR3 nucleotide sequence: TGTGCCAGTACCCCGCGGGGCGGCACAGATACGCAGTATTTT. Protein product: CASTPRGGTDTQYF.

This clonotype was seen a handful of times. The rearrangement links TRBV20-1 to TRBJ1-1; D ambiguous. With 1 base removed from V and 1 base from J, the gap between germline ends came to 10 bases. The CDR3 extends over 14 amino acids. Looked up from germline, CDR1 is DFQATT and CDR2 is SNEGSKA (reference sequence). CDR3 sequence: CSARVLATNTEAFF. CDR3 nucleotide sequence: TGCAGTGCTAGAGTGTTAGCTACGAACACTGAAGCTTTCTTT.

V and J are TRBV4-3 and TRBJ2-1; 10 bases align to TRBD2. Germline CDR1 reads LGHNA; CDR2 reads YSLEER. This CDR3 is 18 amino acids long. The ends lost 0 bases at V and 3 bases at J; junction bases unmatched: 8. The CDR3 spells CASSQDIGASGGYNEQFF. DNA for the CDR3: TGCGCCAGCAGCCAAGATATAGGGGCTAGCGGGGGCTACAATGAGCAGTTCTTC.

This chain connects TRBV20-1 to TRBJ1-3; the D is unclear. V lost 2 bases and J 0 bases, leaving 5 bases between the germline ends. The CDR3 spans 13 residues. The germline CDR1 and CDR2 sequences are DFQATT and SNEGSKA (reference sequence). The CDR3 spells CSARSGSGNTIYF. CDR3 DNA sequence: TGCAGTGCTAGATCGGGCTCTGGAAACACCATATATTTT.

There are a few counts of this clonotype. V usage is TRBV6-5 and J usage is TRBJ1-2, with D unclear. The V and J ends lost 2 bases and 4 bases respectively, with 5 bases between them. The germline gives CDR1 MNHEY, CDR2 SVGAGI. The CDR3 loop spans 12 amino acids. In DNA form, the CDR3 reads TGTGCCAGCAGTTACGTTGGCTATGGCTACACCTTC. Translated, it gives CASSYVGYGYTF.

The chain carries TRBV6-1 and TRBJ2-4, with D perhaps assigned TRBD1 or TRBD2 (5 bases each). Trimming stripped 6 bases from V and 6 bases from J, with 15 bases between. Germline V gene lookup returns CDR1 MNHNS and CDR2 SASEGT. The CDR3 consists of 14 residues. This chain's CDR3 is CASSSGTPGNIQYF. CDR3 nucleotide sequence: TGTGCCAGCAGCTCCGGGACCCCGGGAAACATTCAGTACTTC.

V is TRBV3-1 and J is TRBJ2-5; D not resolved. CDR3 length: 15 amino acids. Trimming stripped 3 bases from V and 1 base from J, with 12 bases between. Germline V gene data show CDR1 as LGHDT and CDR2 as YNNKEL (reference sequence). CDR3 residues: CASSHSRLVQETQYF. CDR3 in DNA: TGTGCCAGCAGCCATTCCCGACTCGTCCAAGAGACCCAGTACTTC.

J is TRBJ2-7 and V is TRBV15; possibly TRBD2 for D (6 bases). This CDR3 comprises 14 residues. Germline V gives CDR1 LNHNV, CDR2 YYDKDF (reference sequence). The V and J ends lost 1 base and 4 bases respectively, with 11 bases between them. The CDR3 reads CATSRGGGEYEQYF. CDR3 sequence (DNA): TGTGCCACCAGCAGAGGTGGAGGGGAGTACGAGCAGTACTTC.

This sequence joins TRBV5-1 and TRBJ2-7; 10 bases match TRBD1. Trimming at V came to 3 bases and at J to 6 bases, leaving 9 bases not matched to a gene. The CDR3 has 15 amino acids. Germline V gene data show CDR1 as SGHRS and CDR2 as YFSETQ. This chain's CDR3 is CASSSPGQGLGEQYF. The CDR3 bases are TGCGCCAGCAGCTCCCCGGGACAGGGGTTGGGCGAGCAGTACTTC.

This clonotype occurred a few times. The chain couples TRBV4-1 to TRBJ1-5; 7 bases fit TRBD1. The germline V gene has CDR1 MGHRA and CDR2 YSYEKL. CDR3 length: 17 amino acids. With V trimmed by 3 bases and J by 0 bases, 8 bases remained unmatched. The CDR3 here is CASSQSDRAYSNQPQHF. The CDR3, as DNA: TGCGCCAGCAGCCAGAGCGACAGGGCGTATAGCAATCAGCCCCAGCATTTT.

For the CDR3, the DNA is TGTGCCAGCAGCTTCGGAGGGAACGGAAACGAGCAGTACTTC. It yields the protein CASSFGGNGNEQYF. V gene TRBV7-3 combines with J gene TRBJ2-7; tentative D call: TRBD2 (6 bases). The CDR3 sequence is 14 residues long. Germline CDR1 reads SGHTA; CDR2 reads FQGTGA. Trimming took 3 bases from V and 5 from J, leaving 14 bases between them.